This T cell receptor (beta chain) comes out of a study of T-cell reconstitution after alpha-beta-depleted transplantation in children. The sample holds a few counts of this clonotype. Unique molecular identifiers were used to barcode this TCRbeta library. TCRdb re-analysed the PCR reads in MiXCR, keeping a single row per CDR3 protein. The sample carries about 500,000 distinct CDR3 sequences, around a third recorded once. Source: PBMCs from the stem cell graft donor, taken from the stem cell graft. The origin of this receptor is a human donor who donated a stem cell graft to a child with aplastic anemia.

The CDR3 region has the DNA TGTGCCAGCAGTTTCGGGACTAGCGACCGAAAAGAGACCCAGTACTTC. Translated, it gives CASSFGTSDRKETQYF. The V and J genes are TRBV6-5 and TRBJ2-5; 10 bases are shared with TRBD2. Looked up from germline, CDR1 is MNHEY and CDR2 is SVGAGI. The CDR3 runs 16 residues. Trimming cost V 4 bases and J 3 bases; bases outside gene matches: 8.